These 15 T cell receptor beta chains share one sample of origin, sequenced in a study of shared clonotypes between healthy human individuals (TCRdb year 2020). Preparation of the library involved the immunoSEQ multiplex PCR assay. This immuneACCESS table, as held by TCRdb, lists in-frame sequences with V and J called but not all clones. Of the missing ones, under half trace to an unresolved V gene in checked studies; the others have no known cause. Across this sample there are about 680,000 clones, with less than 80% seen only once. Of the sample, more than 1.5% is held by the ten largest clones. Sequenced input: memory CD4+ T cells sorted from blood. What this sample's cell subset or site label stands for: CD45RA-negative fraction. These receptors all come from a woman in her twenties or thirties in good health.

This clone showed up just a few times. Other nucleotide sequences from this sample produce the same CDR3. This chain joins TRBV19 and TRBJ2-1; D possibly corresponds to TRBD2 (5 bases). Trimming cost V 6 bases and J 5 bases, with 5 bases left between them. The CDR3 runs to 11 residues. The germline V gene encodes CDR1 LNHDA and CDR2 SQIVND (reference sequence). The CDR3 DNA is TGTGCCAGTAGCGGGAACAATGAGCAGTTCTTC. Amino acid sequence: CASSGNNEQFF.

In its sample, this clone was seen a few times. The chain links TRBV5-4 to TRBJ2-5; TRBD1 agrees at 7 bases. The CDR3 extends over 15 amino acids. The ends lost 4 bases at V and 5 bases at J; junction bases unmatched: 11. Germline CDR1 reads SGHNT; CDR2 reads YYREEE (reference sequence). CDR3 loop: CASSPRSGGGETQYF. CDR3 nucleotides: TGTGCCAGCAGCCCCAGATCAGGGGGTGGGGAGACCCAGTACTTC.

The gene calls are TRBV20-1 and TRBJ2-3; TRBD1 might be the D (6 bases). The V gene's germline CDR1 is DFQATT and CDR2 SNEGSKA (reference sequence). The CDR3 spans 11 residues. In DNA form, the CDR3 reads TGCAGGACAGGTAGCACAGATACGCAGTATTTT. Its translation: CRTGSTDTQYF.

The chain joins TRBV5-1 to TRBJ2-3; 13 bases align to TRBD2. The germline V gene has CDR1 SGHRS and CDR2 YFSETQ. V shed 4 bases and J 0 bases; nucleotides not matched to a gene: 8. The CDR3 covers 18 residues. CDR3 in DNA: TGCGCCAGCAGCAAACTAGCGGGAGGGTTTTCTAGCACAGATACGCAGTATTTT. It encodes CASSKLAGGFSSTDTQYF.

The sample holds one count of this clone. The V call is TRBV27, the J call TRBJ1-5; TRBD1 matches at 9 bases. V dropped 8 bases and J dropped 7; count of bases not matched to a gene: 21. The germline gives CDR1 MNHEY, CDR2 SMNVEV (reference sequence). The CDR3 totals 18 residues. CDR3 amino acids: CASPNNFRDREDFQPQHF. In DNA, the CDR3 is TGTGCCAGCCCAAATAATTTCCGGGACAGGGAGGATTTCCAGCCCCAGCATTTT.

In its sample, this clone was seen a few times. The chain uses TRBV19 and TRBJ1-4; D is undetermined. Trimming left V 7 bases short and J 10 bases short, with 10 bases between. Germline CDR1 reads LNHDA; CDR2 reads SQIVND (reference sequence). The CDR3 is 11 residues long. CDR3 residues: CASKVGGKLFF. CDR3 bases: TGTGCCAGTAAAGTCGGCGGAAAACTGTTTTTT.

This chain links TRBV28 with TRBJ1-2; TRBD1 agrees at 8 bases. The germline V gene has CDR1 MDHEN and CDR2 SYDVKM. The V segment lost 6 bases and the J segment 4 bases; nucleotides outside the gene matches: 16. The CDR3 spans 17 residues. For the CDR3, the DNA is TGTGCCAGCAGCCCCGGACAGGGCCTCTTCTCTTTCTATGGCTACACCTTC. Translating gives CASSPGQGLFSFYGYTF.

The table lists this clone with a few counts. This chain uses TRBV5-1 with TRBJ2-2; no reliable D call. The V and J ends lost 0 bases and 0 bases respectively, with 9 bases between them. CDR1 is SGHRS and CDR2 is YFSETQ in the germline V gene. The CDR3 extends over 16 amino acids. DNA of the CDR3: TGCGCCAGCAGCTTGGGTTATCTCCCGAACACCGGGGAGCTGTTTTTT. This encodes CASSLGYLPNTGELFF.

This clone occurred once. The genes are TRBV13 and TRBJ2-5, with D hard to call. The CDR3 spans 14 residues. The ends were cut back, 2 bases at V and 5 bases at J, with 12 bases in the middle. Germline CDR1 reads PRHDT; CDR2 reads FYEKMQ (reference sequence). CDR3 coding DNA: TGTGCCAGCAGCTTATATGGGCCCGGGGAGACCCAGTACTTC. This gives the protein CASSLYGPGETQYF.

The chain has TRBV28 and TRBJ2-7, with TRBD1 as a possible D gene (5 bases). V was clipped by 11 bases and J by 0 bases, with 23 bases between them. Germline V gene lookup returns CDR1 MDHEN and CDR2 SYDVKM. The CDR3 length is 16 residues. DNA for the CDR3: TGTGCCTCAAAAGCCCAAGTAGGGGCAGACTCCTACGAGCAGTACTTC. Its protein is CASKAQVGADSYEQYF.

This chain uses TRBV6-1 with TRBJ2-2; D is tentatively TRBD1 or TRBD2 (5 bases each). Per germline, CDR1 MNHNS and CDR2 SASEGT. V lost 2 bases and J 6 bases, leaving 16 bases between the germline ends. The CDR3 length is 16 residues. CDR3 loop: CASSEWGPWVAGELFF. CDR3 coding DNA: TGTGCCAGCAGTGAATGGGGACCGTGGGTCGCCGGGGAGCTGTTTTTT.

The genes are TRBV7-6 and TRBJ2-1, with D perhaps matching TRBD2 (6 bases). The germline V and J ends were trimmed by 6 bases and 3 bases, with 15 bases remaining between them. CDR1 is SGHVS and CDR2 is FNYEAQ in the germline V gene. CDR3 length: 15 residues. The CDR3, as DNA: TGTGCCAGCAGACGGCGGCAGGGAGGCTACAATGAGCAGTTCTTC. Its translation is CASRRRQGGYNEQFF.

Only a few counts were recorded for this clone. The chain has TRBV11-3 and TRBJ2-7; 10 bases are shared with TRBD2. Looked up from germline, CDR1 is SGHNT and CDR2 is YENEEA. CDR3 length: 15 amino acids. V lost 1 base to trimming and J lost 2 bases; unmatched junction nucleotides: 2. The CDR3 nucleotides are TGTGCCAGCAGCTTAGGAGCGGGAGGGGCCTACGAGCAGTACTTC. It encodes CASSLGAGGAYEQYF.

This clone was seen just once. The CDR3 loop is CASSLGMGSEKLFF. The CDR3 region has the DNA TGTGCCAGCAGCTTAGGAATGGGAAGTGAAAAACTGTTTTTT. The rearrangement joins TRBV7-2 to TRBJ1-4; D unclear. CDR3 length: 14 amino acids. Trimming took off 1 base at V and 7 bases at J, with 10 bases between the two ends. The germline gives CDR1 SGHTA, CDR2 FQGNSA.

The rearrangement uses TRBV18 and TRBJ2-1; 7 positions agree with TRBD2. Trimming cost V 2 bases and J 3 bases; bases outside gene matches: 4. Germline V lookup: CDR1 KGHSH, CDR2 LQKENI. CDR3 size: 15 residues. The CDR3 region has the DNA TGTGCCAGCTCACCAAGCCTAGCGGACTACAATGAGCAGTTCTTC. Residues: CASSPSLADYNEQFF.